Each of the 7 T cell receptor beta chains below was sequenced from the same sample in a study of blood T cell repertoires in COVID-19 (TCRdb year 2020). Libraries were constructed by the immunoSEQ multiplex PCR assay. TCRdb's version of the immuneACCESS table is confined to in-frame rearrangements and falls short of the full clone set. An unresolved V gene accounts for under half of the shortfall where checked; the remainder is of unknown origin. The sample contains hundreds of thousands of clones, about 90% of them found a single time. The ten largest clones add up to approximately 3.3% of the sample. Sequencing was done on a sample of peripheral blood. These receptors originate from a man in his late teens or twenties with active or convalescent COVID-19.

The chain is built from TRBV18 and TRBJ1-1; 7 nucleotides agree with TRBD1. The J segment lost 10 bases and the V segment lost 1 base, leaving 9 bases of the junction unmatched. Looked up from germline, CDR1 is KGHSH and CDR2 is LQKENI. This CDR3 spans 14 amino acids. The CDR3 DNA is TGTGCCAGCTCACCACTTACAGGGGAAGGGGCAGCTTTCTTT. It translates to CASSPLTGEGAAFF.

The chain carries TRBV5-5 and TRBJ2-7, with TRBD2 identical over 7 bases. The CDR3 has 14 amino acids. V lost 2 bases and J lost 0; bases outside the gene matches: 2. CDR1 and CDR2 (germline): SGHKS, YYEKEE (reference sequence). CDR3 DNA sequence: TGTGCCAGCAGCTTAGGCGGGGGCTCCTACGAGCAGTACTTC. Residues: CASSLGGGSYEQYF.

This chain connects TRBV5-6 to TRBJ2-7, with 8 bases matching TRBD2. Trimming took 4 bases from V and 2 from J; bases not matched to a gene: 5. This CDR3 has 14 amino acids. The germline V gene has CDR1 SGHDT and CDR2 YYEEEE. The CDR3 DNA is TGTGCCAGCAGCCCGGAACTAGCGGCCTACGAGCAGTACTTC. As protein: CASSPELAAYEQYF. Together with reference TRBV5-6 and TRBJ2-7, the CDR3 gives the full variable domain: DAGVTQSPTHLIKTRGQQVTLRCSPKSGHDTVSWYQQALGQGPQFIFQYYEEEERQRGNFPDRFSGHQFPNYSSELNVNALLLGDSALYLCASSPELAAYEQYFGPGTRLTVT.

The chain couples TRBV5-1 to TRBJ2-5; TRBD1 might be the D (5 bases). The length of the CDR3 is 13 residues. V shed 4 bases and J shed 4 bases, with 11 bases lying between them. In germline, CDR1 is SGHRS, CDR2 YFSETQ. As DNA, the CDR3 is TGCGCCAGCAGCCGACAGCTCCGAGAGACCCAGTACTTC. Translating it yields CASSRQLRETQYF.

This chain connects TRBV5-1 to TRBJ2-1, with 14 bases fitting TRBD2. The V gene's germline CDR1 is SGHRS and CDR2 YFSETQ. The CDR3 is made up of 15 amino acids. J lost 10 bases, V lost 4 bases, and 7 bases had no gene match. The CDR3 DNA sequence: TGCGCCAGCAGCGGGGGACTAGCGGGAGCTGGAGAGCAGTTCTTC. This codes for CASSGGLAGAGEQFF.

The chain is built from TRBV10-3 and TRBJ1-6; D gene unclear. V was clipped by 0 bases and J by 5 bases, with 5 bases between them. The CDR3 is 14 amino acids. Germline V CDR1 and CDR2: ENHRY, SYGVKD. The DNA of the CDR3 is TGTGCCATCAGTGAGTCTACAGATAATTCACCCCTCCACTTT. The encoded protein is CAISESTDNSPLHF.

This chain's CDR3 is CASSKDRDTEAFF. The CDR3 nucleotides are TGTGCCAGCAGCAAGGACAGGGACACTGAAGCTTTCTTT. V is TRBV11-1 and J is TRBJ1-1; 8 nucleotides align to TRBD1. J was trimmed by 3 bases and V by 5 bases; bases with no gene match: 2. Germline values: CDR1 SGHAT, CDR2 FQDESV (reference sequence). CDR3 length: 13 residues. Full variable domain (remainder filled in from reference TRBV11-1 and TRBJ1-1): EAEVAQSPRYKITEKSQAVAFWCDPISGHATLYWYRQILGQGPELLVQFQDESVVDDSQLPKDRFSAERLKGVDSTLKIQPAELGDSAMYLCASSKDRDTEAFFGQGTRLTVV.